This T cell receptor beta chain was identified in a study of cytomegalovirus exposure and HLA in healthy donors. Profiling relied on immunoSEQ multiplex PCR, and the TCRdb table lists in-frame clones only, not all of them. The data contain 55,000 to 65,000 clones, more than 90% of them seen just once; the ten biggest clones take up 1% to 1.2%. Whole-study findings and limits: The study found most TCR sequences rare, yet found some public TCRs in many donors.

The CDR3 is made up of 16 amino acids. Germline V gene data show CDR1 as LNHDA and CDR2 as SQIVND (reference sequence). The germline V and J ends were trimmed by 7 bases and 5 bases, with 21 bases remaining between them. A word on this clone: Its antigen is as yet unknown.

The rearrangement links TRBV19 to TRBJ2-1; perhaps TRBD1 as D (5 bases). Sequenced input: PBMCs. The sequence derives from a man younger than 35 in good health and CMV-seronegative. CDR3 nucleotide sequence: TGTGCCAGTAATGTAGGAGAACCACCAGGGCACAATGAGCAGTTCTTC. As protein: CASNVGEPPGHNEQFF.